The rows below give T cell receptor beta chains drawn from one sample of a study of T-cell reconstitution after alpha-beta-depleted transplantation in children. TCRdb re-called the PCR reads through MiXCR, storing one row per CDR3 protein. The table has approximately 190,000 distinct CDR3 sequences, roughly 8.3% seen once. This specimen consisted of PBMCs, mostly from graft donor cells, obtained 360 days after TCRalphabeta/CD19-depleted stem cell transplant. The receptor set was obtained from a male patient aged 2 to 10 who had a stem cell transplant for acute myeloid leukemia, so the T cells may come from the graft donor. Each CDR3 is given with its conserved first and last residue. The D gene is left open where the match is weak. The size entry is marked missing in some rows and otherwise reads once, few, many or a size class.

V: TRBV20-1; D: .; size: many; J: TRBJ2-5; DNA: TGCAGTGCATCCAGGGAAGAGACCCAGTACTTC; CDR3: CSASREETQYF
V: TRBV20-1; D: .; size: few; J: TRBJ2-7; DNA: TGCAGTGCTAGTACTCTCCCCTACGAGCAGTACTTC; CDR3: CSASTLPYEQYF
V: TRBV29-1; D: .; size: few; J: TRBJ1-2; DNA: TGCAGCGTGGAAAGACAGGAAAAGAGGGGCTACACCTTC; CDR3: CSVERQEKRGYTF
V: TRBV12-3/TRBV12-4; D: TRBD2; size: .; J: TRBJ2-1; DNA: TGTGCCAGCAGTCGGTCGACTAGCGGGAGCCGGTTCTTC; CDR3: CASSRSTSGSRFF
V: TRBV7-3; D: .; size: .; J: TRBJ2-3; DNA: TGTGCCAGCAGTTCCAGGGGTCCAGATACGCAGTATTTT; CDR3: CASSSRGPDTQYF
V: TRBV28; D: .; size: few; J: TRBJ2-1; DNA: TGTGCCAGCAGTTTGACTTTTTCGGTTGAGCAGTTCTTC; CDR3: CASSLTFSVEQFF
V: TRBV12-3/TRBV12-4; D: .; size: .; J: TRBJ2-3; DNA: TGTGCCAGCAGTTCACTAGCCCACACAGATACGCAGTATTTT; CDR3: CASSSLAHTDTQYF
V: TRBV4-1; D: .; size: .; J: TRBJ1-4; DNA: TGCGCCAGCAGCCAACTGACAGTAACCTGGGCAACTAATGAAAAACTGTTTTTT; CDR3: CASSQLTVTWATNEKLFF
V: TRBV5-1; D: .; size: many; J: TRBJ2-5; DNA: TGCGCCAGCAGCCCTGATGGGACCCAGTACTTC; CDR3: CASSPDGTQYF
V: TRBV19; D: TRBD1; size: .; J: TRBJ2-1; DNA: TGTGCCAGTAGTGTAGGGGACAGGGTCCTTCTCAGCATGTTCTTC; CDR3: CASSVGDRVLLSMFF
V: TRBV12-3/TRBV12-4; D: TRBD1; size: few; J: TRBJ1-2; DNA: TGTGCCAGCGCCCAAGAACAGGGGAACTATGGCTACACCTTC; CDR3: CASAQEQGNYGYTF
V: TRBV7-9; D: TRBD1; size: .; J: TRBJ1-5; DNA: TGTGCCAGCAGCGAAGGACAGGCTAACAATCAGCCCCAGCATTTT; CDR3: CASSEGQANNQPQHF
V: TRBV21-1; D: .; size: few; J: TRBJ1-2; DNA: TGTGCCAGCAGCAAACCCCCGGGACAGGGGCGGAGTAACTATGGCTACACCTTC; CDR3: CASSKPPGQGRSNYGYTF